This TCR beta chain derives from a study of human CD8 memory T cell subsets. Preparation of the TCR beta libraries relied on UMI-labeled 5' RACE. Reprocessing the 5' RACE reads, TCRdb reports a single entry for every CDR3 protein and omits DNA. The sample includes around 10,000 distinct CDR3 sequences. The CDR3 has 13 amino acids. Germline V CDR1 and CDR2: SGDLS, YYNGEE. Material: CD8+ stem-like memory T cells (TSCM and TCM) sorted from PBMCs. Subset described: stem-like memory CD8 T cells (TSTEM), CCR7+ PD-1- TIGIT-. This chain connects TRBV9 to TRBJ2-4. The clonotype originates from a human donor in good health. This chain's CDR3 is CASSGGEWGIQYF.